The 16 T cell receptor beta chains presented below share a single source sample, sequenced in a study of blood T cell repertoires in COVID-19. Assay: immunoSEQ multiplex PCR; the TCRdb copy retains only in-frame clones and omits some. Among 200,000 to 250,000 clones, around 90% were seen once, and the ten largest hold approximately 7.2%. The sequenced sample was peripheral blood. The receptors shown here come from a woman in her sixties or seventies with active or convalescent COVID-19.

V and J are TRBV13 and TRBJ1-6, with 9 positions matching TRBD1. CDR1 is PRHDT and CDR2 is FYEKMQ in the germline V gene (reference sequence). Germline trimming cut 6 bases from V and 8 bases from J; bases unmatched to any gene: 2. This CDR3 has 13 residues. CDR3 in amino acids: CASSRDRDSPLHF. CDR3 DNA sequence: TGTGCCAGCAGTCGGGACAGGGATTCACCCCTCCACTTT. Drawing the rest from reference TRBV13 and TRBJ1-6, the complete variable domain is AAGVIQSPRHLIKEKRETATLKCYPIPRHDTVYWYQQGPGQDPQFLISFYEKMQSDKGSIPDRFSAQQFSDYHSELNMSSLELGDSALYFCASSRDRDSPLHFGNGTRLTVT.

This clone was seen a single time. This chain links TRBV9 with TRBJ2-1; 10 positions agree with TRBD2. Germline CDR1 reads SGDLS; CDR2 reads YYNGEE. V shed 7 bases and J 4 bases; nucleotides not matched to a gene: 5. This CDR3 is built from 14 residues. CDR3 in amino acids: CASALAGVYNEQFF. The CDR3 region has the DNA TGTGCCAGCGCCCTAGCGGGGGTTTACAATGAGCAGTTCTTC.

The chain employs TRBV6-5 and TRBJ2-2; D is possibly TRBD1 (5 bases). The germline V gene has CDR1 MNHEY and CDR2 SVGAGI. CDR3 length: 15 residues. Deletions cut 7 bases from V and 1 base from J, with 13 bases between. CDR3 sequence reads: CASNPRGLNTGELFF. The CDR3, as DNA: TGTGCCAGCAATCCAAGGGGCTTGAACACCGGGGAGCTGTTTTTT.

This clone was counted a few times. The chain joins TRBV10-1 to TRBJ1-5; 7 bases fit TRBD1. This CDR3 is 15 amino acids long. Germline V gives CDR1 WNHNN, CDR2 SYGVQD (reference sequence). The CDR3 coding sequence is TGCGCAGCGGGAGAAAAGGGACAGTATAATCAGCCCCAGCATTTT. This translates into CAAGEKGQYNQPQHF.

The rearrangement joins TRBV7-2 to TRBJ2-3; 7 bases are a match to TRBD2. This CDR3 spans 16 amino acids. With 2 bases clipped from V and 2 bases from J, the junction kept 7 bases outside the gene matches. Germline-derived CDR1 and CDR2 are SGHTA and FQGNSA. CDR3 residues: CASSLTQRGDTDTQYF. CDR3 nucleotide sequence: TGTGCCAGCAGCTTAACACAGCGGGGTGACACAGATACGCAGTATTTT. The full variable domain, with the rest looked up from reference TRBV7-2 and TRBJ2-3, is GAGVSQSPSNKVTEKGKDVELRCDPISGHTALYWYRQSLGQGLEFLIYFQGNSAPDKSGLPSDRFSAERTGGSVSTLTIQRTQQEDSAVYLCASSLTQRGDTDTQYFGPGTRLTVL.

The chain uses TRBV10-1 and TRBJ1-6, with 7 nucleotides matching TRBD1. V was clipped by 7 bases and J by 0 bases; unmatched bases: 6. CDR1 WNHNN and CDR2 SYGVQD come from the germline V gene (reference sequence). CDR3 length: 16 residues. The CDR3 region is CASTGGRSSYNSPLHF. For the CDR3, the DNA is TGCGCCAGCACAGGGGGGCGGAGCTCCTATAATTCACCCCTCCACTTT.

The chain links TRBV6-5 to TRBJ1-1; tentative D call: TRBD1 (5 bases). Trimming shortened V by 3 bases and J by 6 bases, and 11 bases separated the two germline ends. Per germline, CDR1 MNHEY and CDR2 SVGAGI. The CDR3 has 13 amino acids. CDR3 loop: CASSYSRVAEAFF. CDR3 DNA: TGTGCCAGCAGTTATTCCAGGGTGGCTGAAGCTTTCTTT.

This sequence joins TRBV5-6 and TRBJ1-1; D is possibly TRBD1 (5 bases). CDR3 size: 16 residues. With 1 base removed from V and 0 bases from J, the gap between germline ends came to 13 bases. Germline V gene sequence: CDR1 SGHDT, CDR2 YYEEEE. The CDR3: CASSLLLSRVNTEAFF. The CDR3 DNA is TGTGCCAGCAGCTTGTTGTTGAGCAGGGTGAACACTGAAGCTTTCTTT.

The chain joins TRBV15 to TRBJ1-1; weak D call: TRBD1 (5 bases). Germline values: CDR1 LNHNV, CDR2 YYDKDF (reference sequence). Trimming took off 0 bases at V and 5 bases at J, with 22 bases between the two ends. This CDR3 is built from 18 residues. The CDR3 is CATSRDNPDREARTEAFF. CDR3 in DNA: TGTGCCACCAGCAGAGATAACCCCGACAGAGAGGCTAGAACTGAAGCTTTCTTT.

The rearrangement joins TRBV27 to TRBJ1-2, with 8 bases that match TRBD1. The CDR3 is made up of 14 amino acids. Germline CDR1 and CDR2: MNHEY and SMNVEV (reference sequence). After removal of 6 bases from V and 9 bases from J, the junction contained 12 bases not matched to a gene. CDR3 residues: CASSRDRGSSSYTF. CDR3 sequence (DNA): TGTGCCAGCAGCCGAGACAGGGGCAGTAGTAGCTACACCTTC.

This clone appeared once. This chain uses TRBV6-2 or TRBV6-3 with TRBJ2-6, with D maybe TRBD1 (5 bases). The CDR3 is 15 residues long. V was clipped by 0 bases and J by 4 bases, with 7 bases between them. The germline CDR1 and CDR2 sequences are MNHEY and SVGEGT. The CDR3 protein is CASSYSKGGANVLTF. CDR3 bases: TGTGCCAGCAGTTACTCGAAGGGGGGGGCCAACGTCCTGACTTTC.

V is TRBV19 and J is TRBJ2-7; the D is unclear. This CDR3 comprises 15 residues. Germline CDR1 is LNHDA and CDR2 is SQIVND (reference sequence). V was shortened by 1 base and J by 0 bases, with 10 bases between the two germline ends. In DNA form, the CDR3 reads TGTGCCAGTAGTATAGGCCCTCTCAGCTCCTACGAGCAGTACTTC. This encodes CASSIGPLSSYEQYF. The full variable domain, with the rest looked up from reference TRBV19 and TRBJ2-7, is DGGITQSPKYLFRKEGQNVTLSCEQNLNHDAMYWYRQDPGQGLRLIYYSQIVNDFQKGDIAEGYSVSREKKESFPLTVTSAQKNPTAFYLCASSIGPLSSYEQYFGPGTRLTVT.

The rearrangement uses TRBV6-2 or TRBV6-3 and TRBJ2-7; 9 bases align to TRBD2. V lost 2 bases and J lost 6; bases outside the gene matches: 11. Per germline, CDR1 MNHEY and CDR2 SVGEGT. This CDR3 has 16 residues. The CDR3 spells CASSYPTGLASSEQYF. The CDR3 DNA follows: TGTGCCAGCAGTTACCCGACGGGACTAGCTTCGTCCGAGCAGTACTTC.

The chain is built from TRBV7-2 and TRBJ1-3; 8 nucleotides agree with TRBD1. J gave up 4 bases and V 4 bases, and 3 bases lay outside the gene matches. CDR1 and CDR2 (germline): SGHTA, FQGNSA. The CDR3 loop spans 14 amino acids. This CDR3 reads CASSWGQAGNTIYF. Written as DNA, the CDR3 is TGTGCCAGCAGCTGGGGACAGGCAGGAAACACCATATATTTT.

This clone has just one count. CDR3 coding DNA: TGTGCCAGCAGTAGGGGGCTAGCCTCGGAGCTGTTTTTT. Translated, it gives CASSRGLASELFF. The rearrangement joins TRBV27 to TRBJ2-2, with 7 bases fitting TRBD1. V trimming: 5 bases; J trimming: 10 bases; junction bases outside the gene matches: 7. The CDR3 has 13 residues. The germline V gene has CDR1 MNHEY and CDR2 SMNVEV (reference sequence).

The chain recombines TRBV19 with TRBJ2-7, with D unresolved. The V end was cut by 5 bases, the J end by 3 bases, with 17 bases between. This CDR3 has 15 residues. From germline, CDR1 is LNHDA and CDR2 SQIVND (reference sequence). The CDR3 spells CASSSSLGLDYEQYF. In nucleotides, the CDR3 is TGTGCCAGTAGTTCGTCTTTGGGCTTAGACTACGAGCAGTACTTC.